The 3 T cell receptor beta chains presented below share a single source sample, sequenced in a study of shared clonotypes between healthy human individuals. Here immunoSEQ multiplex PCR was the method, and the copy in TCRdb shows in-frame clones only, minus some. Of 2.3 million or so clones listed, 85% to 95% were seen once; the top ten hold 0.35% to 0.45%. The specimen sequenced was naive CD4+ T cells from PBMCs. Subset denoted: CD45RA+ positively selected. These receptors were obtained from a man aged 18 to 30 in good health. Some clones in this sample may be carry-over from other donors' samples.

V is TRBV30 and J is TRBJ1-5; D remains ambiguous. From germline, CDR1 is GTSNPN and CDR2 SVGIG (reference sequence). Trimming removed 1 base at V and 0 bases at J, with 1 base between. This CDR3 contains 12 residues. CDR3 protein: CAWSDSNQPQHF. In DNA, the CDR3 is TGTGCCTGGAGTGATAGCAATCAGCCCCAGCATTTT.

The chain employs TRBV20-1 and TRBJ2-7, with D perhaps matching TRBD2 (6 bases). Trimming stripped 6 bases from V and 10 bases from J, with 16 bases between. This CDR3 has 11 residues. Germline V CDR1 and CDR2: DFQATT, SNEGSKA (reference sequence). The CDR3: CSAVSTGTQYF. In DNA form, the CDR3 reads TGCAGTGCAGTATCAACCGGGACTCAGTACTTC.

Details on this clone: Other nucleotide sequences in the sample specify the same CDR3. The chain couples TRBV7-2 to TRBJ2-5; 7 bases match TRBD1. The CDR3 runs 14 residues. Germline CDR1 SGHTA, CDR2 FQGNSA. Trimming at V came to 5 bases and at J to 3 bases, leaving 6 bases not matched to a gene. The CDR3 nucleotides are TGTGCCAGCAGCCCTAAAACAGGGGAAGAGACCCAGTACTTC. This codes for CASSPKTGEETQYF.